A selection of T cell receptor beta chains follows, all from one sample in a study of regulatory T cells in long-lasting Graves disease. Each CDR3 protein is one row after TCRdb ran MiXCR on the multiplex PCR reads. The sample records 350,000 to 500,000 distinct CDR3 sequences, roughly a fifth being singletons. This specimen was peripheral blood mononuclear cells (PBMCs), taken when the disease was refractory, from a patient treated with antithyroid drugs. These receptors were collected from a female donor with Graves disease. The CDR3 runs from the conserved cysteine through the conserved F or W. A D gene is named only where the DNA matches it firmly. Part of the rows lack a size; the others show once, few, many or a class for expanded clones.

v_gene: TRBV29-1
d_gene: .
j_gene: TRBJ2-2
abundance: few
CDR3aa: CSGLDRNTGELFF
CDR3nt: TGCAGCGGCTTAGACAGGAACACCGGGGAGCTGTTTTTT

v_gene: TRBV20-1
d_gene: .
j_gene: TRBJ2-7
abundance: few
CDR3aa: CSARGGDFPYEQYF
CDR3nt: TGCAGTGCTAGGGGCGGGGATTTCCCCTACGAGCAGTACTTC

v_gene: TRBV6-1
d_gene: TRBD1
j_gene: TRBJ2-7
abundance: few
CDR3aa: CASNDRGREQYF
CDR3nt: TGTGCCAGCAACGACAGGGGGCGGGAGCAGTACTTC

v_gene: TRBV24-1
d_gene: TRBD1
j_gene: TRBJ1-1
abundance: many
CDR3aa: CATSEVVGDSPSQGTEAFF
CDR3nt: TGTGCCACCAGTGAGGTCGTCGGGGACAGCCCTTCCCAGGGCACTGAAGCTTTCTTT

v_gene: TRBV30
d_gene: TRBD1
j_gene: TRBJ1-2
abundance: .
CDR3aa: CAWSKPGTGDNYGYTF
CDR3nt: TGTGCCTGGAGTAAACCTGGGACAGGGGATAACTATGGCTACACCTTC

v_gene: TRBV29-1
d_gene: TRBD2
j_gene: TRBJ2-2
abundance: .
CDR3aa: CSAVLAGGLLTGELFF
CDR3nt: TGCAGCGCTGTGCTAGCGGGAGGGCTATTAACCGGGGAGCTGTTTTTT

v_gene: TRBV6-1
d_gene: .
j_gene: TRBJ2-5
abundance: many
CDR3aa: CATPGHQKQETQYF
CDR3nt: TGTGCCACCCCGGGCCACCAAAAACAAGAGACCCAGTACTTC

v_gene: TRBV6-1
d_gene: TRBD1
j_gene: TRBJ2-7
abundance: many
CDR3aa: CASEWTGSAEQYF
CDR3nt: TGTGCCAGCGAATGGACAGGGTCGGCCGAGCAGTACTTC

v_gene: TRBV11-2
d_gene: TRBD1
j_gene: TRBJ2-1
abundance: .
CDR3aa: CASSLEPATGGTYNEQFF
CDR3nt: TGTGCCAGCAGCTTGGAACCCGCGACAGGGGGCACCTACAATGAGCAGTTCTTC

v_gene: TRBV6-5
d_gene: .
j_gene: TRBJ2-1
abundance: many
CDR3aa: CASSYVMGRAYNEQFF
CDR3nt: TGTGCCAGCAGTTACGTTATGGGTCGAGCCTACAATGAGCAGTTCTTC

v_gene: TRBV20-1
d_gene: .
j_gene: TRBJ1-2
abundance: few
CDR3aa: CSAPLTGSQTYGYTF
CDR3nt: TGCAGTGCCCCCCTGACCGGGAGCCAAACTTATGGCTACACCTTC

v_gene: TRBV4-1
d_gene: .
j_gene: TRBJ1-1
abundance: .
CDR3aa: CASSLLFRTEAFF
CDR3nt: TGCGCCAGCAGCCTTCTCTTCAGGACAGAAGCTTTCTTT

v_gene: TRBV3-1
d_gene: .
j_gene: TRBJ2-7
abundance: many
CDR3aa: CASSQAGTHYEQYF
CDR3nt: TGTGCCAGCAGCCAGGCCGGGACCCACTACGAGCAGTACTTC

v_gene: TRBV24-1
d_gene: TRBD1
j_gene: TRBJ1-5
abundance: .
CDR3aa: CATSDRTGGGNQPQHF
CDR3nt: TGTGCCACCAGTGATCGAACAGGGGGCGGGAATCAGCCCCAGCATTTT

v_gene: TRBV28
d_gene: .
j_gene: TRBJ2-4
abundance: many
CDR3aa: CASRPNSAPNIQYF
CDR3nt: TGTGCCAGCCGCCCGAATAGCGCACCAAACATTCAGTACTTC

v_gene: TRBV4-2
d_gene: .
j_gene: TRBJ2-5
abundance: few
CDR3aa: CASSQDPRGQETQYF
CDR3nt: TGTGCCAGCAGCCAAGATCCCCGCGGCCAAGAGACCCAGTACTTC

v_gene: TRBV25-1
d_gene: .
j_gene: TRBJ2-7
abundance: many
CDR3aa: CASSVAASYEQYF
CDR3nt: TGTGCCAGCAGTGTAGCGGCCTCCTACGAGCAGTACTTC

v_gene: TRBV6-1
d_gene: .
j_gene: TRBJ2-5
abundance: few
CDR3aa: CASSPVSGAQETQYF
CDR3nt: TGTGCCAGCAGTCCAGTCAGCGGAGCTCAAGAGACCCAGTACTTC